These 23 T cell receptor beta chains were all obtained from the same sample, sequenced in a study of neurological immune-mediated disorders. TCRdb reprocessed the 5' RACE reads with MiXCR, giving one entry per CDR3 protein. Of tens of thousands of distinct CDR3 sequences in the sample, 2.5% to 3% were seen once. The sample was PBMCs. These receptors all stem from a woman aged 30 to 39 with multiple sclerosis.

The chain joins TRBV27 to TRBJ2-3, with D possibly matching TRBD2 (6 bases). V was cut by 1 base and J by 0 bases, with 11 bases left in between. In germline, CDR1 is MNHEY, CDR2 SMNVEV (reference sequence). CDR3 length: 16 residues. The CDR3 sequence: CASSLWGERSTDTQYF. CDR3 coding DNA: TGTGCCAGCAGTTTATGGGGGGAGAGGAGCACAGATACGCAGTATTTT.

In its sample, this clonotype was seen many times. The rearrangement links TRBV7-9 to TRBJ2-5, with D possibly TRBD2 on 5 matching bases. The CDR3 length is 14 residues. V lost 3 bases, J lost 3 bases, and 11 bases lay in between. The V gene's germline CDR1 is SEHNR and CDR2 FQNEAQ (reference sequence). The CDR3 protein is CASSFRLAEETQYF. In DNA, the CDR3 is TGTGCCAGCAGCTTTAGGCTAGCAGAAGAGACCCAGTACTTC.

This clonotype was observed at least ten times. The rearrangement uses TRBV6-6 and TRBJ2-4; no clear D gene. The length of the CDR3 is 11 residues. Germline V gives CDR1 MNHNY, CDR2 SVGAGI (reference sequence). V was shortened by 8 bases and J by 5 bases, with 7 bases between the two germline ends. This chain's CDR3 is CASSEQNIQYF. The CDR3 DNA reads TGTGCCAGCTCGGAGCAAAACATTCAGTACTTC.

This clonotype was seen at least ten times. The gene calls are TRBV25-1 and TRBJ2-1; 10 bases are a match to TRBD1. Per germline, CDR1 MGHDK and CDR2 SYGVNS. V shed 3 bases, J shed 7 bases, and the junction held 9 bases outside the gene matches. The CDR3 contains 16 residues. The CDR3 spells CASSDSGTGVINEQFF. CDR3 nucleotide sequence: TGTGCCAGCAGTGACTCCGGGACAGGGGTAATAAATGAGCAGTTCTTC. The full variable domain, completed using reference TRBV25-1 and TRBJ2-1, is EADIYQTPRYLVIGTGKKITLECSQTMGHDKMYWYQQDPGMELHLIHYSYGVNSTEKGDLSSESTVSRIRTEHFPLTLESARPSHTSQYLCASSDSGTGVINEQFFGPGTRLTVL.

This clonotype appeared many times. The chain couples TRBV20-1 to TRBJ2-3; tentatively, D is TRBD2 (6 bases). Germline assignment: CDR1 DFQATT and CDR2 SNEGSKA (reference sequence). The CDR3 consists of 14 residues. V lost 3 bases to trimming and J lost 0 bases, with 10 bases between them. The DNA of the CDR3 is TGCAGTGCTAGCGCGGGGACTAGCACAGATACGCAGTATTTT. Translated: CSASAGTSTDTQYF.

This clonotype has at least ten counts. The chain employs TRBV12-3 or TRBV12-4 and TRBJ2-5; the D gene is possibly TRBD2 (5 bases). This CDR3 contains 16 residues. V was clipped by 1 base and J by 4 bases, with 16 bases between them. The DNA for the CDR3 is TGTGCCAGCAGTTTAGATAGACGGGGTATCGGAGAGACCCAGTACTTC. Translation: CASSLDRRGIGETQYF.

In this sample, this clonotype turned up many times. V gene TRBV29-1 combines with J gene TRBJ1-1; D is uncertain. In germline, CDR1 is SQVTM, CDR2 ANQGSEA. Trimming shortened V by 3 bases and J by 0 bases, and 8 bases separated the two germline ends. The CDR3 loop spans 13 amino acids. The CDR3 DNA sequence: TGCAGCGTTGAGCAGGTTATGAACACTGAAGCTTTCTTT. It is translated as CSVEQVMNTEAFF.

Ten or more counts support this clonotype. The chain joins TRBV11-2 to TRBJ2-3, with 8 bases lining up with TRBD1. This CDR3 has 14 amino acids. The V gene end was trimmed by 1 base and the J gene end by 4 bases; junction bases not matched to a gene: 1. Germline V CDR1 and CDR2: SGHAT, FQNNGV. CDR3 protein: CASSLVQGADTQYF. CDR3 bases: TGTGCCAGCAGCTTAGTACAGGGGGCAGATACGCAGTATTTT. Full variable domain (missing parts from reference TRBV11-2 and TRBJ2-3): EAGVAQSPRYKIIEKRQSVAFWCNPISGHATLYWYQQILGQGPKLLIQFQNNGVVDDSQLPKDRFSAERLKGVDSTLKIQPAKLEDSAVYLCASSLVQGADTQYFGPGTRLTVL.

This clonotype was detected many times. The V call is TRBV27, the J call TRBJ1-6; tentatively, D is TRBD1 (6 bases). V lost 5 bases and J 1 base, leaving 6 bases between the germline ends. The CDR3 is 14 amino acids. Germline values: CDR1 MNHEY, CDR2 SMNVEV (reference sequence). Here the CDR3 DNA reads TGTGCCAGCAGTGACAGGTCCTATAATTCACCCCTCCACTTT. It specifies CASSDRSYNSPLHF.

This clonotype was recorded at least ten times. This chain uses TRBV7-6 with TRBJ2-4, with 9 nucleotides matching TRBD2. Trimming at V came to 5 bases and at J to 6 bases, leaving 11 bases not matched to a gene. CDR1 and CDR2 from the germline V gene are SGHVS and FNYEAQ. CDR3 length: 16 residues. The CDR3: CASSPFSGSFGNIQYF. As DNA, the CDR3 is TGTGCCAGCAGCCCCTTTAGCGGGAGTTTCGGAAACATTCAGTACTTC.

This clonotype appeared many times. The rearrangement joins TRBV5-6 to TRBJ2-7, with a possible D match to TRBD2 (5 bases). The V gene's germline CDR1 is SGHDT and CDR2 YYEEEE. The CDR3 is made up of 14 amino acids. Trimming stripped 3 bases from V and 2 bases from J, with 12 bases between. DNA for the CDR3: TGTGCCAGCAGCTATAGGAGCGGCACCTACGAGCAGTACTTC. The encoded protein is CASSYRSGTYEQYF.

This clonotype was counted ten times or more. The chain links TRBV5-1 to TRBJ1-2; TRBD1 aligns across 9 bases. CDR3 length equals 15 residues. CDR1 is SGHRS, CDR2 YFSETQ, per germline. The J segment lost 4 bases and the V segment lost 4 bases, leaving 8 bases of the junction unmatched. CDR3 sequence: CASSQPETGGYGYTF. In nucleotides, the CDR3 is TGCGCCAGCAGCCAACCAGAGACAGGGGGCTATGGCTACACCTTC.

The table lists this clonotype with many counts. Here the CDR3 DNA reads TGTGCCAGTAGTGGGGGTCGATTGCGCACAGATACGCAGTATTTT. This gives the protein CASSGGRLRTDTQYF. The chain has TRBV19 and TRBJ2-3; the D call may be TRBD1 or TRBD2 (5 bases each). Germline values: CDR1 LNHDA, CDR2 SQIVND (reference sequence). The V and J ends lost 5 bases and 1 base respectively, with 13 bases between them. The CDR3 loop spans 15 amino acids.

This clonotype came up many times. The rearrangement uses TRBV5-5 and TRBJ2-2, with 13 bases that match TRBD2. The CDR3 runs 16 residues. Germline CDR1 is SGHKS and CDR2 is YYEKEE (reference sequence). Trimming at V came to 2 bases and at J to 7 bases, leaving 5 bases not matched to a gene. The CDR3 coding sequence is TGTGCCAGCAGCTTCGGACTAGCGGGAGTGGACGGGGAGCTGTTTTTT. Translating it yields CASSFGLAGVDGELFF.

In this sample, this clonotype turned up many times. This chain connects TRBV20-1 to TRBJ2-7; tentatively, D is TRBD1 or TRBD2 (5 bases each). Germline V gene sequence: CDR1 DFQATT, CDR2 SNEGSKA (reference sequence). This CDR3 is built from 13 residues. With 6 bases removed from V and 0 bases from J, the gap between germline ends came to 12 bases. The CDR3 spells CSADWGSSYEQYF. The CDR3 DNA reads as TGCAGTGCCGACTGGGGGAGCTCCTACGAGCAGTACTTC.

This clonotype was picked up many times. V usage is TRBV2 and J usage is TRBJ2-1; D is tentatively TRBD1 or TRBD2 (6 bases each). Trimming removed 4 bases from V and 5 bases from J, with 9 bases in between. The CDR3 has 13 amino acids. Germline CDR1 SNHLY, CDR2 FYNNEI. This CDR3 is CASSGGAHNEQFF. Here the CDR3 DNA reads TGTGCCAGCAGTGGGGGGGCCCACAATGAGCAGTTCTTC.

Ten or more counts support this clonotype. This chain joins TRBV20-1 and TRBJ1-1; TRBD1 might be the D (5 bases). Trimming stripped 6 bases from V and 1 base from J, with 15 bases between. The CDR3 length is 14 residues. Germline lookup yields CDR1 DFQATT and CDR2 SNEGSKA (reference sequence). CDR3 DNA sequence: TGCAGTGCAACCGCGGGACCTTCGAACACTGAAGCTTTCTTT. It yields the protein CSATAGPSNTEAFF.

This clonotype occurred many times. V is TRBV6-5 and J is TRBJ2-7; 7 bases map to TRBD1. V lost 6 bases to trimming and J lost 2 bases; unmatched junction nucleotides: 10. The CDR3 has 15 residues. Germline CDR1 reads MNHEY; CDR2 reads SVGAGI. This CDR3 is CASRRGPKGTYEQYF. In DNA, the CDR3 is TGTGCCAGCAGGAGGGGGCCGAAGGGGACCTACGAGCAGTACTTC.

The sample holds many counts of this clonotype. The rearrangement joins TRBV10-3 to TRBJ1-2; no definite D call. Trimming stripped 0 bases from V and 3 bases from J, with 14 bases between. The CDR3 sequence is 16 residues long. Looked up from germline, CDR1 is ENHRY and CDR2 is SYGVKD. DNA of the CDR3: TGTGCCATCAGTGAGTCTCTGAAATTTTCGGACTATGGCTACACCTTC. Its protein is CAISESLKFSDYGYTF.

This clonotype was seen many times. The chain recombines TRBV10-3 with TRBJ2-3; D possibly corresponds to TRBD2 (6 bases). With 8 bases removed from V and 1 base from J, the gap between germline ends came to 13 bases. The CDR3 sequence is 14 residues long. CDR1 is ENHRY, CDR2 SYGVKD, per germline. CDR3 sequence reads: CAIALGTGTDTQYF. As DNA, the CDR3 is TGTGCCATCGCGCTGGGGACTGGCACAGATACGCAGTATTTT.

There are many counts of this clonotype. The chain joins TRBV15 to TRBJ2-7, with D uncertain. The CDR3 extends over 14 amino acids. The V end lost 1 base, the J end lost 1 base, and 8 bases lay between the germline ends. In germline, CDR1 is LNHNV, CDR2 YYDKDF (reference sequence). The CDR3 loop reads CATSRAVNSYEQYF. The CDR3 DNA sequence: TGTGCCACCAGCAGAGCTGTGAATTCCTACGAGCAGTACTTC.

The table lists this clonotype with many counts. V is TRBV6-2 or TRBV6-3 and J is TRBJ2-7, with TRBD2 matching over 12 bases. This CDR3 has 14 residues. V shed 2 bases and J 4 bases; nucleotides not matched to a gene: 0. Germline V gives CDR1 MNHEY, CDR2 SVGEGT. CDR3 in DNA: TGTGCCAGCAGTTACGGGACTAGCGGGTACGAGCAGTACTTC. Translating gives CASSYGTSGYEQYF.

At least ten counts were recorded for this clonotype. The rearrangement links TRBV15 to TRBJ2-3, with 13 bases identical to TRBD2. Germline CDR1 reads LNHNV; CDR2 reads YYDKDF (reference sequence). Trimming cost V 5 bases and J 10 bases; bases outside gene matches: 15. CDR3 size: 17 residues. The CDR3 bases are TGTGCCACCAGCGGGGATCTGGGACTAGCGGGAACTGGTGCGCAGTATTTT. This sequence encodes CATSGDLGLAGTGAQYF.